This T cell receptor (beta chain) appears in the sequencing data of a study of shared clonotypes between healthy human individuals. Findings and caveats of the study: Sequencing depth was expected to influence donor clonotype sharing.

Clones were sequenced by immunoSEQ multiplex PCR, and TCRdb holds only the in-frame ones, with some missing. The sample includes hundreds of thousands of clones, approximately 96% of them seen just once. CDR1 and CDR2 from the germline V gene are SGHNT and YENEEA. The trim removed 5 bases at V and 0 bases at J, leaving 5 bases unmatched. The CDR3 runs to 16 residues. For this clone: No antigen is known for it.

It was CD45RO-negative cells, positively selected for CCR7, that made up naive CD8 cells, with terminally differentiated effector memory CD45RA+ cells excluded. Sequenced sample: naive CD8+ T cells sorted from blood. The receptor's source is a woman aged 30 to 39 in good health. The chain employs TRBV11-3 and TRBJ2-3; 10 positions agree with TRBD2. The CDR3 protein is CASSPGLAASTDTQYF. In nucleotides, the CDR3 is TGTGCCAGCAGCCCTGGACTAGCGGCTAGCACAGATACGCAGTATTTT.